This T cell receptor beta chain is from a study of blood T cell repertoires in COVID-19. In the study overall: Acute and convalescent COVID-19 samples came from the United States, Italy and Spain.

Authors' analysis steps: Researchers report that nucleated cell counts were estimated from reference gene primer amplification. Only in-frame clones appear in the TCRdb table, and some are missing; sequencing was by immunoSEQ multiplex PCR. The V and J calls and clone size are taken from that table; D and trimming were inferred from the DNA. The sample shows 230,000 or so clones, 89% of them seen only once. This CDR3 spans 16 amino acids. CDR1 and CDR2 (germline): SGHAT, FQNNGV. The J segment lost 2 bases and the V segment lost 1 base, leaving 4 bases of the junction unmatched. Sequenced sample: peripheral blood. The clonotype originates from a middle-aged woman who had recovered from COVID-19. This chain joins TRBV11-2 and TRBJ2-5, with TRBD2 matching over 10 bases. The DNA for the CDR3 is TGTGCCAGCAGCTTAGCAGCGGGGGGGCAGCAAGAGACCCAGTACTTC. Translation gives CASSLAAGGQQETQYF.